Below are 8 T cell receptor beta chains sequenced from a single sample in a study of tissue T cells after allogeneic stem cell transplantation. This research-autopsy study prospectively enrolled adult allogeneic hematopoietic cell transplant recipients with steroid-refractory graft-versus-host disease. Generated by immunoSEQ multiplex PCR, the TCRdb table keeps only in-frame clones and is missing some. The sample yields approximately 2,700 clones, roughly 69% seen once. The sequenced sample was duodenal tissue, obtained at autopsy. These receptors were taken from an older male patient with steroid-refractory graft-versus-host disease after an allogeneic stem cell transplant. Some T cells may arise from the graft donor.

The rearrangement links TRBV10-3 to TRBJ2-3; 7 bases match TRBD2. The CDR3 is 14 residues long. The junction had 8 bases not matched to a gene; V was cut back by 11 bases and J by 0 bases. Germline V lookup: CDR1 ENHRY, CDR2 SYGVKD. The CDR3 DNA reads as TGTGCCGCGAATGGGCGGGGGAGCACAGATACGCAGTATTTT. Protein: CAANGRGSTDTQYF.

The chain joins TRBV7-9 to TRBJ1-2; D call uncertain. The CDR3 is made up of 12 amino acids. Germline CDR1 and CDR2: SEHNR and FQNEAQ (reference sequence). Trimming removed 1 base at V and 8 bases at J, with 8 bases between. The CDR3 DNA follows: TGTGCCAGCAGCTTAGGTAGTCCGGGCTACACCTTC. Encoded protein: CASSLGSPGYTF.

V is TRBV5-5 and J is TRBJ2-3, with 10 bases that match TRBD2. The length of the CDR3 is 16 residues. V gave up 4 bases and J gave up 1 base; unmatched junction bases: 6. Germline V gene lookup returns CDR1 SGHKS and CDR2 YYEKEE (reference sequence). CDR3 sequence (DNA): TGTGCCAGCAGCCCGCTAGCGGGAGCTGGCACAGATACGCAGTATTTT. This gives the protein CASSPLAGAGTDTQYF.

This chain connects TRBV18 to TRBJ2-1; tentatively, D is TRBD1 (6 bases). The CDR3 runs to 12 residues. V lost 4 bases and J lost 7, with 8 bases in between. Germline CDR1 KGHSH, CDR2 LQKENI. This chain's CDR3 is CASSLRGNEQFF. CDR3 nucleotides: TGTGCCAGCTCACTAAGGGGGAATGAGCAGTTCTTC.

This sequence joins TRBV7-3 and TRBJ2-3, with TRBD1 identical over 7 bases. The germline gives CDR1 SGHTA, CDR2 FQGTGA. Germline trimming cut 3 bases from V and 4 bases from J; bases unmatched to any gene: 4. This CDR3 is built from 14 residues. This CDR3 is CASSFRDRADTQYF. The CDR3 region has the DNA TGTGCCAGCAGCTTCCGGGACAGAGCAGATACGCAGTATTTT.

This chain connects TRBV27 to TRBJ1-2, with D unclear. Germline CDR1 MNHEY, CDR2 SMNVEV (reference sequence). The V and J ends lost 5 bases and 4 bases respectively, with 17 bases between them. The CDR3 totals 15 residues. The CDR3 region is CASSPTVFAIYGYTF. Here the CDR3 DNA reads TGTGCCAGCAGTCCTACAGTGTTCGCAATCTATGGCTACACCTTC.

The rearrangement uses TRBV2 and TRBJ1-1, with TRBD1 as a possible D gene (6 bases). CDR3 length equals 14 residues. The V end lost 4 bases, the J end lost 7 bases, and 16 bases lay between the germline ends. Looked up from germline, CDR1 is SNHLY and CDR2 is FYNNEI. DNA for the CDR3: TGTGCCAGCAGTGTAGGGGGGGGGTCGAATGAAGCTTTCTTT. Translation gives CASSVGGGSNEAFF.

The J gene is TRBJ2-7, the V gene TRBV7-2; maybe TRBD1 (6 bases). Germline V CDR1 and CDR2: SGHTA, FQGNSA. The CDR3 is 13 residues long. V dropped 5 bases and J dropped 3 bases, with 11 bases sitting between them. As DNA, the CDR3 is TGTGCCAGCAGCCCGATCAGGGGCTACGAGCAGTACTTC. Amino acids: CASSPIRGYEQYF. Full variable domain (outside the CDR3, taken from reference TRBV7-2 and TRBJ2-7): GAGVSQSPSNKVTEKGKDVELRCDPISGHTALYWYRQSLGQGLEFLIYFQGNSAPDKSGLPSDRFSAERTGGSVSTLTIQRTQQEDSAVYLCASSPIRGYEQYFGPGTRLTVT.